This is a list of T cell receptor beta chains from one sample in a study of blood T cell repertoires in COVID-19. Profiled with immunoSEQ multiplex PCR; TCRdb holds only in-frame clones, not every one. This repertoire shows about 220,000 clones, around 85% found once; its top ten account for under 2.5%. Source material: peripheral blood. The receptors come from a woman aged 70-85 years with COVID-19, enrolled during active disease. Each CDR3 is given with its conserved first and last residue. The order of the fields is J gene, D gene, clone size, V gene, CDR3 DNA, CDR3 protein. D genes are given only for firm matches. Not all rows give a size; the values are once, few, many and, for expanded clones, a class.

j_call: TRBJ2-1; d_call: TRBD1; clone_size: .; v_call: TRBV5-8; cdr3_nt: TGTGCCAGCAGCTGGGTGTCGGGACAGGGGGCCAATGAGCAGTTCTTC; cdr3_aa: CASSWVSGQGANEQFF
j_call: TRBJ1-6; d_call: TRBD1; clone_size: .; v_call: TRBV4-1; cdr3_nt: TGCGCCAGCAGCCAAGCTGGACAGGGGATTAATCTCCAACTCCACTTT; cdr3_aa: CASSQAGQGINLQLHF
j_call: TRBJ1-3; d_call: TRBD1; clone_size: .; v_call: TRBV5-1; cdr3_nt: TGCGCCAGCAGTCTTGAGACAGGGGGCGCAGACGCTGGAAACACCATATATTTT; cdr3_aa: CASSLETGGADAGNTIYF
j_call: TRBJ1-4; d_call: TRBD1; clone_size: .; v_call: TRBV7-9; cdr3_nt: TGTGCCAGCAGTAAGCCCGGGACAGGGGTTGAAAAACTGTTTTTT; cdr3_aa: CASSKPGTGVEKLFF
j_call: TRBJ1-1; d_call: TRBD1; clone_size: .; v_call: TRBV7-9; cdr3_nt: TGTGCCAGCAGCTTAAGCTCAGGGGGGAACACTGAAGCTTTCTTT; cdr3_aa: CASSLSSGGNTEAFF
j_call: TRBJ2-1; d_call: .; clone_size: .; v_call: TRBV5-1; cdr3_nt: TGCGCCAGCAGTACAGGGTACAATGAGCAGTTCTTC; cdr3_aa: CASSTGYNEQFF
j_call: TRBJ1-2; d_call: TRBD1; clone_size: .; v_call: TRBV5-1; cdr3_nt: TGCGCCAGCAGCTGGGGACAGGGGGGCTATGGCTACACCTTC; cdr3_aa: CASSWGQGGYGYTF
j_call: TRBJ1-1; d_call: TRBD1; clone_size: medium-sized; v_call: TRBV13; cdr3_nt: TGTGCCAGCAGCTTAACGACAGGGGGCGGCACTGAAGCTTTCTTT; cdr3_aa: CASSLTTGGGTEAFF
j_call: TRBJ1-4; d_call: TRBD1; clone_size: .; v_call: TRBV5-5; cdr3_nt: TGTGCCAGCAGCTTGGGGACAGGGGCAACTAATGAAAAACTGTTTTTT; cdr3_aa: CASSLGTGATNEKLFF
j_call: TRBJ1-1; d_call: .; clone_size: .; v_call: TRBV6-2/TRBV6-3; cdr3_nt: TGTGCCAGCAGTTACTCGAGGCCAATTAAAGCTTTCTTT; cdr3_aa: CASSYSRPIKAFF
j_call: TRBJ1-3; d_call: TRBD1; clone_size: .; v_call: TRBV7-9; cdr3_nt: TGTGCCAGCAGCCTACAGGGGACACTCTCTGGAAACACCATATATTTT; cdr3_aa: CASSLQGTLSGNTIYF
j_call: TRBJ1-5; d_call: .; clone_size: few; v_call: TRBV7-9; cdr3_nt: TGTGCCAGCAGCTCTTGGACAGACAATCAGCCCCAGCATTTT; cdr3_aa: CASSSWTDNQPQHF
j_call: TRBJ2-1; d_call: TRBD2; clone_size: .; v_call: TRBV9; cdr3_nt: TGTGCCAGCAGCTTGGGACTACCCTACAATGAGCAGTTCTTC; cdr3_aa: CASSLGLPYNEQFF
j_call: TRBJ1-1; d_call: TRBD1; clone_size: .; v_call: TRBV15; cdr3_nt: TGTGCCACCAGCAGAGATCAGGGGGGCACTGAAGCTTTCTTT; cdr3_aa: CATSRDQGGTEAFF
j_call: TRBJ2-1; d_call: TRBD2; clone_size: .; v_call: TRBV6-6; cdr3_nt: TGTGCCAGCAGTGGCGGACTAGCGGAGCATGAGCAGTTCTTC; cdr3_aa: CASSGGLAEHEQFF
j_call: TRBJ1-4; d_call: .; clone_size: few; v_call: TRBV11-3; cdr3_nt: TGTGCCAGCAGCCCCAATAATGAAAAACTGTTTTTT; cdr3_aa: CASSPNNEKLFF